Detailed here is one T cell receptor (beta chain). This sample was included in a study of cytotoxic CD8 clonotypes in ibrutinib-treated CLL. At the level of the study: Productive templates averaged around 260,000 per sample, and productive rearrangements 90,000 to 100,000.

Data came from immunoSEQ multiplex PCR; TCRdb stores just in-frame clones and leaves some out. The table has fewer than 400,000 clones, over 60% seen once; the top ten hold around 6.5%. CDR1 is DFQATT and CDR2 is SNEGSKA in the germline V gene (reference sequence). Trimming shortened V by 2 bases and J by 5 bases, and 5 bases separated the two germline ends. The CDR3 totals 11 residues. This clonotype was sampled from a human donor with chronic lymphocytic leukemia. The chain carries TRBV20-1 and TRBJ2-3; D is uncertain. Here the sequenced sample was PBMCs, taken after 36 months of ibrutinib treatment. The CDR3 DNA follows: TGCAGTGCTAGAATTCGAGATACGCAGTATTTT. The encoded protein is CSARIRDTQYF.